This TCR beta chain was retrieved from a study of T cells after posttransplantation cyclophosphamide. On this clone: Its antigen is as yet unknown.

A marrow graft followed busulfan-fludarabine conditioning, with cyclophosphamide on days +3 and +4. Here immunoSEQ multiplex PCR was the method, and the copy in TCRdb shows in-frame clones only, minus some. This table holds some 5,900 clones, around 1.9% found once. Whole-study findings and limits: Later post-transplant blood repertoires were often dominated by donor CD8+ memory clones.

The sample here was PBMCs, taken roughly 240 days after a stem cell transplant with posttransplant cyclophosphamide. The clonotype comes from a male patient in his 30s who received an allogeneic stem cell transplant from a related donor, was CMV-positive, and had no GVHD. Some of the T cells may derive from the graft donor.

This chain's CDR3 is CASSLDVGGSDSPLHF. DNA for the CDR3: TGTGCCAGCAGCTTAGATGTTGGGGGCTCGGATTCACCCCTCCACTTT. The V gene is TRBV11-2, the J gene TRBJ1-6, with a tentative D call TRBD1 (6 bases). This CDR3 has 16 residues. Trimming removed 0 bases from V and 8 bases from J, with 14 bases in between. Germline-derived CDR1 and CDR2 are SGHAT and FQNNGV.